This TCR beta chain was retrieved from a study of CD8+ T cells in alopecia areata. The wider study: Grafts of skin from C3H/HeJ donors aged about 6-12 months with spontaneous alopecia went to female C3H/HeJ mice aged roughly 7-11 weeks. The study's findings and limits: Researchers report lesional scalp, most notably alopecia totalis/universalis, outstripped normal scalp in clonality. Alphabeta T cells residing in normal skin are also sequenced in scalp samples. Clarity of TCR sharing across patients fell short of that in mice, possibly HLA-related.

This clone was observed at least ten times. What it recognizes is unknown. Mouse gene names apply. The DNA ends 4 residues before the CDR3 does, and the rest of the CDR3 is filled in from the germline J gene. A panel of CD4, CD8alpha, NKG2D, NKG2ACE and other markers served to sort pooled cutaneous lymph node cells. RNA extraction was followed by reverse transcription into cDNA, which acted as the sequencing template. The protocol was immunoSEQ multiplex PCR, while the TCRdb copy is restricted to in-frame clones and leaves out a portion. Altogether about 9,000 clones were found in the sample, and no singletons occur. This CDR3 is built from 17 residues. CDR1 and CDR2 (germline): NNHDY, SYVADS.

Source material: CD8+ T cells sorted from a lymph node. The chain recombines TRBV13-3 with TRBJ2-5, with 13 nucleotides matching TRBD2. This sequence was found in a C3H/HeJ mouse with alopecia areata. Mouse MHC haplotype: H2-k. The DNA read from the CDR3 is TGTGCCAGCAGTGATGGGACTGGGGGGGCGCAGGGAGAC. Residues: CASSDGTGGAQGD. The full-length CDR3 reads as CASSDGTGGAQGDTQYF.